These 27 T cell receptor beta chains originate from one sample sequenced in a study of metastatic and nonmetastatic thyroid tumors. Patients underwent thyroid surgery, and none had received any treatment before it. TCRdb reprocessed the PCR reads using MiXCR. The table has about 93,000 clones, about 13% seen once. The sample was blood. The source of these receptors is a female donor with papillary thyroid cancer or a benign thyroid nodule (not recorded which). Some clones in this sample may be carry-over from other donors' samples.

The sample holds many counts of this clone. The J gene is TRBJ1-2, the V gene TRBV20-1; D is unresolved. Between the trimmed V and J ends, which lost 0 bases and 0 bases, there was a span of 14 bases. The CDR3 spans 16 residues. Germline loops: CDR1 DFQATT, CDR2 SNEGSKA (reference sequence). In DNA form, the CDR3 reads TGCAGTGCTAGAGATTCGGGTACCAAGGCTAACTATGGCTACACCTTC. This sequence encodes CSARDSGTKANYGYTF.

This clone has at least ten counts. CDR3 bases: TGTGCCAGCAGCCCCCGAGGGACAGGGTTATCACCCCTCCACTTT. Translation: CASSPRGTGLSPLHF. The chain combines TRBV7-2 with TRBJ1-6; TRBD1 aligns across 9 bases. Germline V gene lookup returns CDR1 SGHTA and CDR2 FQGNSA. This CDR3 has 15 residues. With 5 bases clipped from V and 10 bases from J, the junction kept 9 bases outside the gene matches.

This clone was observed a handful of times. This sequence may be a read error, since a much larger clone differs from it by one base. The rearrangement uses TRBV7-8 and TRBJ1-4; no clear D gene. The CDR3 runs to 13 residues. From germline, CDR1 is SGHVS and CDR2 FQNEAQ. CDR3 amino acids: CASSPHVSENLFF. The CDR3 DNA is TGTGCCAGCAGCCCACATGTCAGCGAAAACCTGTTTTTT.

At least ten counts were recorded for this clone. This chain connects TRBV15 to TRBJ1-1, with D unclear. The CDR3 has 16 amino acids. The V gene lost 0 bases and the J gene lost 0 bases, with 11 bases spanning the gap. Looked up from germline, CDR1 is LNHNV and CDR2 is YYDKDF (reference sequence). Written as DNA, the CDR3 is TGTGCCACCAGCAGAGATAGGTCAGCTCTGAACACTGAAGCTTTCTTT. Translated, it gives CATSRDRSALNTEAFF. The whole variable domain, remainder taken from reference TRBV15 and TRBJ1-1, is DAMVIQNPRYQVTQFGKPVTLSCSQTLNHNVMYWYQQKSSQAPKLLFHYYDKDFNNEADTPDNFQSRRPNTSFCFLDIRSPGLGDTAMYLCATSRDRSALNTEAFFGQGTRLTVV.

Comment on this clone: A read error may account for a junction end that differs from germline. The rearrangement joins TRBV20-1 to TRBJ2-1; D is uncertain. Germline lookup yields CDR1 DFQATT and CDR2 SNEGSKA (reference sequence). The CDR3 has 18 amino acids. CDR3 nucleotide sequence: TGCAGTGCTTCAACCTTTGCTCGCTCGTACGACCCCTACAATGATCAGTTCTTC. Translation: CSASTFARSYDPYNDQFF.

The sample holds many counts of this clone. A read error may be the cause here, since a much bigger clone is one base away. This rearrangement joins TRBV7-2 to TRBJ2-1, with no clear D. V gave up 4 bases and J gave up 2 bases, with 12 bases separating them. The CDR3 extends over 15 amino acids. Germline CDR1 reads SGHTA; CDR2 reads FQGNSA. The CDR3 DNA reads as TGTGCCAGCAGCTCAGCTCGGACCACCTACAATGAGCAGTTCTTC. Translation gives CASSSARTTYNEQFF.

There are many counts of this clone. This rearrangement joins TRBV28 to TRBJ2-2; tentatively, D is TRBD1 (8 bases). This CDR3 region has 14 residues. CDR1 is MDHEN, CDR2 SYDVKM, per germline. V lost 5 bases and J 5 bases, leaving 12 bases between the germline ends. DNA for the CDR3: TGTGCCAGCAGTGACAGGGGAGGGACCGGGGAGCTGTTTTTT. Translating gives CASSDRGGTGELFF.

Here the CDR3 reads CASSSVGGEQFF. Here the CDR3 DNA reads TGTGCCAGCAGCTCGGTGGGTGGTGAGCAGTTCTTC. The chain couples TRBV9 to TRBJ2-1; D unresolved. The CDR3 is 12 amino acids. CDR1 is SGDLS, CDR2 YYNGEE, per germline. Trimming shortened V by 4 bases and J by 9 bases, and 11 bases separated the two germline ends.

This clone was seen a handful of times. The chain couples TRBV4-2 to TRBJ2-1, with TRBD2 matching 7 bases. J lost 0 bases, V lost 3 bases, and 17 bases had no gene match. Germline CDR1 reads LGHNA; CDR2 reads YNFKEQ. The CDR3 runs to 20 residues. The CDR3 bases are TGTGCCAGCAGCCAGTTCTCGTCCCACTCGGGGGGTAGCTCCTACAATGAGCAGTTCTTC. Translating it yields CASSQFSSHSGGSSYNEQFF.

Ten or more counts support this clone. The chain links TRBV19 to TRBJ2-3; 10 bases fit TRBD2. The V gene end was trimmed by 9 bases and the J gene end by 5 bases; junction bases not matched to a gene: 14. CDR3 length equals 16 residues. Germline V lookup: CDR1 LNHDA, CDR2 SQIVND (reference sequence). DNA of the CDR3: TGTGCCAGCCGCCGGACTAGCGGCACCCAAGGAGATACGCAGTATTTT. It yields the protein CASRRTSGTQGDTQYF.

This clone was recorded at least ten times. V gene TRBV6-2 or TRBV6-3 combines with J gene TRBJ1-1; 7 bases agree with TRBD1. The CDR3 has 12 residues. The germline CDR1 and CDR2 sequences are MNHEY and SVGEGT. The J segment lost 11 bases and the V segment lost 6 bases, leaving 9 bases of the junction unmatched. The CDR3 DNA follows: TGTGCCAGCAGCAACAGGGGATATTTGGCTTTCTTT. Amino acids: CASSNRGYLAFF.

This clone was seen many times. The chain joins TRBV30 to TRBJ1-6; no firm D call. The CDR3 sequence is 11 residues long. The ends were cut back, 5 bases at V and 7 bases at J, with 6 bases in the middle. Germline CDR1 is GTSNPN and CDR2 is SVGIG (reference sequence). The CDR3 protein is CAWEFNSPLHF. CDR3 nucleotide sequence: TGTGCCTGGGAGTTCAATTCACCCCTCCACTTT. The full variable domain, in which reference TRBV30 and TRBJ1-6 provide the parts outside the CDR3, is SQTIHQWPATLVQPVGSPLSLECTVEGTSNPNLYWYRQAAGRGLQLLFYSVGIGQISSEVPQNLSASRPQDRQFILSSKKLLLSDSGFYLCAWEFNSPLHFGNGTRLTVT.

This clone occurred many times. The chain has TRBV19 and TRBJ2-7; TRBD2 aligns across 8 bases. The germline CDR1 and CDR2 sequences are LNHDA and SQIVND (reference sequence). Trimming removed 3 bases from V and 0 bases from J; junction bases left unmatched: 4. The CDR3 contains 15 residues. The CDR3 DNA sequence: TGTGCCAGTAGTATTTCGGCGGGGGGCTCCTACGAGCAGTACTTC. This codes for CASSISAGGSYEQYF.

The sample holds many counts of this clone. The V gene is TRBV6-1, the J gene TRBJ1-5, with 9 bases that match TRBD1. Trimming removed 6 bases from V and 4 bases from J; junction bases left unmatched: 7. Germline CDR1 is MNHNS and CDR2 is SASEGT. The length of the CDR3 is 15 residues. CDR3 in DNA: TGTGCCAGCAGCCCGGGACAGGGCATGAATCAGCCCCAGCATTTT. Protein product: CASSPGQGMNQPQHF.

There are many counts of this clone. Other nucleotide sequences in the sample specify the same CDR3. The rearrangement joins TRBV19 to TRBJ2-5; 7 bases agree with TRBD1. From germline, CDR1 is LNHDA and CDR2 SQIVND (reference sequence). Losses at the gene ends were 5 bases for V and 5 bases for J; bases not matched to a gene: 11. This CDR3 is 15 amino acids long. Written as DNA, the CDR3 is TGTGCCAGTAGTTACGGGGACAGTATAGGGGAGACCCAGTACTTC. It specifies CASSYGDSIGETQYF.

This clone was observed many times. The V gene is TRBV3-1, the J gene TRBJ1-1; TRBD1 matches 9 bases. Trimming took 4 bases from V and 1 from J; bases not matched to a gene: 1. From germline, CDR1 is LGHDT and CDR2 YNNKEL (reference sequence). The CDR3 contains 14 residues. The CDR3 sequence is CASSPGQGNTEAFF. The CDR3 nucleotides are TGTGCCAGCAGCCCGGGACAGGGGAACACTGAAGCTTTCTTT. The full variable domain, rest sourced from reference TRBV3-1 and TRBJ1-1, is DTAVSQTPKYLVTQMGNDKSIKCEQNLGHDTMYWYKQDSKKFLKIMFSYNNKELIINETVPNRFSPKSPDKAHLNLHINSLELGDSAVYFCASSPGQGNTEAFFGQGTRLTVV.

This clone was observed many times. Other nucleotide sequences from this sample produce the same CDR3. The chain recombines TRBV7-9 with TRBJ1-5; D gene unclear. V gave up 5 bases and J gave up 6 bases, with 17 bases separating them. Germline-derived CDR1 and CDR2 are SEHNR and FQNEAQ (reference sequence). The CDR3 totals 15 residues. The DNA for the CDR3 is TGTGCCAGCAGCCGTACCGGCGCGATGGGTCAGCCCCAGCATTTT. Residues: CASSRTGAMGQPQHF. The complete variable domain, with remaining parts taken from reference TRBV7-9 and TRBJ1-5, reads DTGVSQNPRHKITKRGQNVTFRCDPISEHNRLYWYRQTLGQGPEFLTYFQNEAQLEKSRLLSDRFSAERPKGSFSTLEIQRTEQGDSAMYLCASSRTGAMGQPQHFGDGTRLSIL.

This clone was recorded at least ten times. Germline and junction disagree at one end, which may indicate a read error. The V and J genes are TRBV20-1 and TRBJ2-1, with TRBD1 identical over 7 bases. Germline V gene data show CDR1 as DFQATT and CDR2 as SNEGSKA (reference sequence). The CDR3 runs to 14 residues. CDR3 in amino acids: CSARGQGQYNGQFF. CDR3 nucleotide sequence: TGCAGTGCTAGAGGACAGGGACAGTACAATGGGCAGTTCTTC.

The chain links TRBV5-5 to TRBJ2-5; D possibly corresponds to TRBD1 (6 bases). CDR1 is SGHKS, CDR2 YYEKEE, per germline (reference sequence). Trimming cost V 4 bases and J 1 base, with 14 bases left between them. This CDR3 contains 15 residues. The CDR3 sequence: CASSPGVGAQETQYF. The CDR3 DNA reads TGTGCCAGCAGCCCAGGAGTGGGGGCCCAAGAGACCCAGTACTTC.

This clone was detected ten times or more. V gene TRBV7-2 combines with J gene TRBJ2-3; D possibly corresponds to TRBD2 (6 bases). CDR1 and CDR2 (germline): SGHTA, FQGNSA. This CDR3 spans 14 amino acids. Trimming stripped 2 bases from V and 2 bases from J, with 8 bases between. This chain's CDR3 is CASSLLDYTDTQYF. Written as DNA, the CDR3 is TGTGCCAGCAGCTTATTGGACTACACAGATACGCAGTATTTT. The variable domain in full, completed from reference TRBV7-2 and TRBJ2-3, reads GAGVSQSPSNKVTEKGKDVELRCDPISGHTALYWYRQSLGQGLEFLIYFQGNSAPDKSGLPSDRFSAERTGGSVSTLTIQRTQQEDSAVYLCASSLLDYTDTQYFGPGTRLTVL.

In this sample, this clone turned up many times. The chain couples TRBV6-1 to TRBJ2-1, with D possibly TRBD1 on 6 matching bases. The germline V gene encodes CDR1 MNHNS and CDR2 SASEGT. V was cut by 7 bases and J by 1 base, with 14 bases left in between. This CDR3 is built from 15 residues. Here the CDR3 DNA reads TGTGCCAGCACTACAGGGTATAGGTCCTACAATGAGCAGTTCTTC. This encodes CASTTGYRSYNEQFF.

A remark on this clone: With a much larger clone just one base away, this may be a read error. The conserved phenylalanine or tryptophan is not found at the CDR3 terminus, so this likely reflects a read error. The rearrangement links TRBV11-1 to TRBJ1-6; TRBD1 agrees at 7 bases. This CDR3 spans 16 amino acids. V was clipped by 3 bases and J by 12 bases; unmatched bases: 14. Germline CDR1 reads SGHAT; CDR2 reads FQDESV (reference sequence). The CDR3 DNA sequence: TGTGCCAGCAGCTTGTCCGTGACAGGGCTTGATGGACCCCTCCACCTT. Residues: CASSLSVTGLDGPLHL.

This clone was recorded many times. The chain employs TRBV11-2 and TRBJ1-6; 8 bases match TRBD1. V trimming: 5 bases; J trimming: 14 bases; junction bases outside the gene matches: 11. The germline V gene has CDR1 SGHAT and CDR2 FQNNGV. CDR3 length: 14 residues. CDR3 loop: CASSADRVLGALHF. The CDR3 DNA reads TGTGCCAGCAGCGCGGACAGGGTTTTGGGAGCCCTCCACTTT.

This clone showed up just a few times. V is TRBV20-1 and J is TRBJ2-5, with 8 bases that match TRBD2. J was trimmed by 5 bases and V by 5 bases; bases with no gene match: 7. From germline, CDR1 is DFQATT and CDR2 SNEGSKA (reference sequence). This CDR3 comprises 13 residues. The chain's CDR3 is CSADIAGLETQYF. The DNA of the CDR3 is TGCAGTGCTGATATAGCGGGATTGGAGACCCAGTACTTC.

This clone was seen repeatedly, ten times or more. The rearrangement joins TRBV18 to TRBJ2-1; D unresolved. Trimming stripped 1 base from V and 1 base from J, with 8 bases between. In germline, CDR1 is KGHSH, CDR2 LQKENI. This CDR3 contains 15 residues. The CDR3 DNA follows: TGTGCCAGCTCACCACGCATGGGGTCCTACAATGAGCAGTTCTTC. Translating gives CASSPRMGSYNEQFF. Supplemented by reference TRBV18 and TRBJ2-1, the full variable domain reads NAGVMQNPRHLVRRRGQEARLRCSPMKGHSHVYWYRQLPEEGLKFMVYLQKENIIDESGMPKERFSAEFPKEGPSILRIQQVVRGDSAAYFCASSPRMGSYNEQFFGPGTRLTVL.

This clone was found a few times. This chain connects TRBV2 to TRBJ1-2, with D possibly being TRBD1 (5 bases). Germline CDR1 and CDR2: SNHLY and FYNNEI. This CDR3 has 12 residues. The V end lost 1 base, the J end lost 12 bases, and 12 bases lay between the germline ends. The CDR3 region is CASSEGGGADTF. CDR3 nucleotide sequence: TGTGCCAGCAGTGAAGGGGGTGGGGCGGACACCTTC.

This clone came up many times. The genes are TRBV27 and TRBJ1-6; D possibly corresponds to TRBD1 (5 bases). Germline V gene lookup returns CDR1 MNHEY and CDR2 SMNVEV (reference sequence). The V and J ends lost 3 bases and 0 bases respectively, with 24 bases between them. This CDR3 is built from 21 residues. The DNA for the CDR3 is TGTGCCAGCAGTTTGGGACGTCAATTGGGAGGGGAGAGCTCCTATAATTCACCCCTCCACTTT. Translated: CASSLGRQLGGESSYNSPLHF.